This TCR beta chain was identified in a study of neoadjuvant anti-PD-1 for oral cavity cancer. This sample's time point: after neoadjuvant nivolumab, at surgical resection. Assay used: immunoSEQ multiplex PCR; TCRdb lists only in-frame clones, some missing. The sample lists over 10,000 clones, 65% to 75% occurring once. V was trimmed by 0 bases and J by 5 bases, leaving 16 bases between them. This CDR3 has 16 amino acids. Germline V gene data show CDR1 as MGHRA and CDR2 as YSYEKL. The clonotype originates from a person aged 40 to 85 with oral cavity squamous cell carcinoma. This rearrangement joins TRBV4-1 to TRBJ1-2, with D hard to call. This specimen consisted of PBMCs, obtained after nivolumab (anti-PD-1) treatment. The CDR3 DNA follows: TGCGCCAGCAGCCAAGATCGTTTCACGGCACCATATGGCTACACCTTC. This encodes CASSQDRFTAPYGYTF.